The present T cell receptor (beta chain) was sequenced within a study of vaccination and CD4 T cells after COVID-19. As for the study in general: Six males and four females, two Hispanic, made up the convalescents. Stimulation of cells relied on overlapping spike peptides derived from SARS-CoV-2, HCoV-NL63, HCoV-OC43 and HCoV-229E.

The sample's treatment: roughly ten-day PBMC culture with coronavirus spike peptide pools or control peptides (ViraFEST assay). From germline, CDR1 is SGHTA and CDR2 FQGNSA. CDR3 length: 15 residues. Trimming took off 10 bases at V and 0 bases at J, with 16 bases between the two ends. The sample holds a few counts of this clonotype. Its antigen is as yet unknown. Cultured CD4+ T cell DNA was sequenced using the Oncomine TCR Beta short-read assay. Scientists extracted genomic DNA from CD4+ T cells grown in culture. TCRdb recomputed calls from the PCR reads with MiXCR, one row per CDR3 protein. The sample carries fewer than 25,000 distinct CDR3 sequences, about 51% recorded once. Whole-study results and caveats: In convalescent patients, a median about 88% of post-vaccine SARS-CoV-2-reactive clones appeared only after vaccination.

The specimen sequenced was CD4+ T cells from blood, cultured in vitro. The genes are TRBV7-2 and TRBJ1-5; possible D gene TRBD1, 6 bases. This TCR was sampled from a human donor who had recovered from COVID-19. CDR3: CATSGEQGSNQPQHF. DNA of the CDR3: TGTGCCACTTCGGGGGAACAGGGTAGCAATCAGCCCCAGCATTTT. The full variable domain, completed using reference TRBV7-2 and TRBJ1-5, is GAGVSQSPSNKVTEKGKDVELRCDPISGHTALYWYRQSLGQGLEFLIYFQGNSAPDKSGLPSDRFSAERTGGSVSTLTIQRTQQEDSAVYLCATSGEQGSNQPQHFGDGTRLSIL.